The entry below gives a single T cell receptor beta chain sequence along with its context. CDR1 and CDR2 from the germline V gene are LNHDA and SQIVND (reference sequence). V was pared by 4 bases and J by 1 base, with 10 bases between. The CDR3 runs 15 residues. Sequencing used immunoSEQ multiplex PCR; TCRdb keeps in-frame clones, though not all of them. Found here are about 98,000 clones, 75% to 95% of them singletons; the top ten hold around 4.4%. This specimen belongs to a study of blood T cell repertoires in COVID-19. The chain recombines TRBV19 with TRBJ2-2; a weak D match, TRBD1 (6 bases). The sample was peripheral blood. The TCR was taken from a man aged 18 to 30 with acute or convalescent COVID-19. The CDR3 loop is CASSSPGQNTGELFF. CDR3 DNA sequence: TGTGCCAGTAGTAGTCCGGGACAGAACACCGGGGAGCTGTTTTTT.